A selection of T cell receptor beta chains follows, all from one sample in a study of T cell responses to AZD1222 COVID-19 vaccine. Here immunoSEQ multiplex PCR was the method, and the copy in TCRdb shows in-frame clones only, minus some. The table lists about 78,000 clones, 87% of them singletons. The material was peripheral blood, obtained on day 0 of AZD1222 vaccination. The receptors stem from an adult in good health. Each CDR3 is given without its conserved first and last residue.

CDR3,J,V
ATYILPDTEAF,TRBJ1-1,TRBV24-1
VSSYPGSSSTEAF,TRBJ1-1,TRBV6-5
ASSPQLDSQGI,TRBJ1-4,TRBV11-2
ASSEDIGPGARAF,TRBJ1-1,TRBV2
ASSLAGQRAYEQY,TRBJ2-7,TRBV4-3
ATSSRSPVFTSGANVLT,TRBJ2-6,TRBV15
ASSQTGDQFRDLH,TRBJ1-6,TRBV28
ASSPTFVNGYT,TRBJ1-2,TRBV5-5
ASSELGGFELF,TRBJ2-2,TRBV6-1
ASSENSSGNTIY,TRBJ1-3,TRBV25-1
ASSLTGPNTEAF,TRBJ1-1,TRBV7-8
ASSKKPSIRAGTTYEQY,TRBJ2-7,TRBV21-1
ASSQDFSIPNYGYT,TRBJ1-2,TRBV3-1/TRBV3-2
ASSSSKSGELF,TRBJ2-2,TRBV19
ASSFEGQGTYEQY,TRBJ2-7,TRBV27
ASSALYTGTGFSEQF,TRBJ2-1,TRBV27
ASSPTTSGSLEQY,TRBJ2-7,TRBV27
SVDIGTPVMTQY,TRBJ2-5,TRBV29-1
SVEDGAGSYEQY,TRBJ2-7,TRBV29-1
ASSHTGGRANGYT,TRBJ1-2,TRBV6-5
ASSLELVGYT,TRBJ1-2,TRBV12-3/TRBV12-4
ASSMGGTGDYEQY,TRBJ2-7,TRBV19
ASSSGDGSSGNTIY,TRBJ1-3,TRBV7-9
ASSVVAGASGGLWVNEQF,TRBJ2-1,TRBV9
AWRDQPGEQF,TRBJ2-1,TRBV30
ASSSGQGSDKLF,TRBJ1-4,TRBV6-5